These T cell receptor beta chains were read from a single sample in a study of cytomegalovirus exposure and HLA in healthy donors. Here immunoSEQ multiplex PCR was the method, and the copy in TCRdb shows in-frame clones only, minus some. Here the sample spans roughly 71,000 clones, just under 75% being singletons. Material for sequencing was PBMCs. These receptors originate from a human donor in good health. CDR3s include the opening cysteine and the closing phenylalanine or tryptophan. Size is omitted from some rows. Given values are once, few, many or a class for expanded clones.

v_gene	abundance	j_gene	CDR3aa
TRBV10-3	.	TRBJ2-1	CAISEPTSGASNEQFF
TRBV7-3	once	TRBJ2-5	CASSSAGGTQYF
TRBV27	.	TRBJ1-1	CASSFRAGTEAFF
TRBV7-3	.	TRBJ1-1	CASSLMAGTEAFF
TRBV30	.	TRBJ2-7	CAWSGTGSSYEQYF
TRBV2	.	TRBJ1-5	CASSEALRGASNQPQHF
TRBV28	.	TRBJ2-1	CASSGNSGSGREQFF
TRBV5-4	.	TRBJ2-7	CASSLIGAASGSYEQYF
TRBV7-9	.	TRBJ1-5	CASSLAGQGYQPQHF
TRBV6-6	few	TRBJ1-5	CASSYLWESNQPQHF
TRBV15	once	TRBJ2-7	CATSRTPSGRVREQYF
TRBV21-1	.	TRBJ2-5	CASSKLAGGGETQYF
TRBV7-7	.	TRBJ2-3	CASSPGTSGSGDTQYF
TRBV6-1	.	TRBJ2-7	CASSPGTVTYEQYF
TRBV5-8	few	TRBJ1-5	CASSLVTGVLNQPQHF
TRBV30	.	TRBJ1-1	CAWSIGRVTEAFF
TRBV10-2	few	TRBJ1-1	CASSEYGGEAFF
TRBV29-1	few	TRBJ1-1	CSVQGGNTEAFF
TRBV6-6	.	TRBJ2-5	CASRGSGYQETQYF
TRBV6-4	few	TRBJ1-1	CASSQRGLGKTEAFF
TRBV27	.	TRBJ2-7	CASKYLAGGAYEQYF
TRBV2	.	TRBJ1-1	CASTQGSEAFF
TRBV6-5	.	TRBJ2-7	CASKRTEVYEQYF
TRBV5-1	.	TRBJ2-7	CASSPGPLKGDEQYF
TRBV7-9	few	TRBJ2-7	CSSSLSSVKLNEQYF
TRBV5-1	few	TRBJ2-5	CASSLATGIETQYF
TRBV5-4	.	TRBJ2-3	CASSSRTDSTDTQYF
TRBV6-5	.	TRBJ2-1	CASSYWLGGGLGEQFF
TRBV30	.	TRBJ2-3	CAWSADRVSTDTQYF
TRBV27	.	TRBJ2-7	CASRALAGEQYF
TRBV5-1	.	TRBJ2-5	CASSSGTNLQETQYF
TRBV7-9	.	TRBJ2-7	CASSSDRGVYEQYF
TRBV7-2	.	TRBJ2-5	CASSLSAGALQETQYF
TRBV11-2	.	TRBJ2-7	CASSPRLAGDKQYEQYF
TRBV6-5	.	TRBJ2-5	CASSDTSGGETQYF
TRBV7-3	.	TRBJ2-1	CASSLGQGAGNEQFF
TRBV5-1	.	TRBJ2-2	CASSLVAGATGELFF
TRBV7-9	.	TRBJ1-2	CASSSTGTGNDGYTF
TRBV2	once	TRBJ2-1	CASSGRSSYNEQFF
TRBV9	.	TRBJ2-3	CASSGDGLAGDADTQYF
TRBV30	.	TRBJ2-5	CAWMGQGRGTQYF